This is a list of T cell receptor beta chains from one sample in a study of shared clonotypes between healthy human individuals. The repertoire was sequenced with immunoSEQ multiplex PCR; TCRdb's copy has only in-frame clones and lacks some. The data show roughly 640,000 clones, less than 98% seen once. Specimen: naive CD4+ T cells sorted from blood. The receptors were sampled from a woman between 25 and 40 years old in good health. The CDR3 runs from the conserved cysteine through the conserved F or W. Each record gives: J gene, V gene, clone size, D gene, CDR3 protein, CDR3 DNA. A D gene is named only where the DNA matches it firmly. Expanded clones are given a class, and other clones once, few, many or no size at all.

TRBJ1-1 | TRBV28 | - | TRBD1 | CASSSRGTAVLTEAFF | TGTGCCAGCAGTTCCCGTGGGACAGCCGTGTTAACTGAAGCTTTCTTT
TRBJ2-7 | TRBV27 | - | - | CASSILANLPGEQYF | TGTGCCAGCAGTATCCTAGCGAACCTACCCGGCGAGCAGTACTTC
TRBJ2-1 | TRBV6-5 | - | - | CASTITGSNEQFF | TGTGCCAGCACCATCACGGGCTCCAATGAGCAGTTCTTC
TRBJ2-7 | TRBV11-3 | - | TRBD2 | CASSPGLAGGEQYF | TGTGCCAGCAGCCCGGGACTAGCGGGAGGTGAGCAGTACTTC
TRBJ2-1 | TRBV5-4 | once | TRBD2 | CASSLDAGEGNEQFF | TGTGCCAGCAGCTTGGATGCGGGAGAAGGCAATGAGCAGTTCTTC
TRBJ2-5 | TRBV6-5 | - | - | CASSSGVSRETQYF | TGTGCCAGCAGTTCCGGGGTATCGAGGGAGACCCAGTACTTC
TRBJ2-1 | TRBV11-3 | - | TRBD2 | CASSLGGSRNEQFF | TGTGCCAGCAGCTTGGGCGGGAGTAGGAATGAGCAGTTCTTC
TRBJ1-1 | TRBV5-1 | - | - | CASSHTAGLAEAFF | TGCGCCAGCAGTCATACAGCTGGGTTGGCTGAAGCTTTCTTT
TRBJ1-1 | TRBV10-3 | - | - | CAISEYRDTEAFF | TGTGCCATCAGTGAATATAGAGACACTGAAGCTTTCTTT
TRBJ1-2 | TRBV27 | - | TRBD1 | CASSLATDRDYGYTF | TGTGCCAGCAGTCTCGCCACGGACAGGGACTATGGCTACACCTTC
TRBJ2-5 | TRBV7-2 | once | - | CASSLSGFQETQYF | TGTGCCAGCAGCTTATCAGGCTTCCAAGAGACCCAGTACTTC
TRBJ2-3 | TRBV4-1 | - | - | CASSRALIRVGGTDTQYF | TGCGCCAGCAGCCGAGCCCTTATCAGGGTAGGAGGCACAGATACGCAGTATTTT
TRBJ2-1 | TRBV7-9 | - | TRBD2 | CASSPVGGSSYNEQFF | TGTGCCAGCAGCCCCGTCGGGGGGAGCTCCTACAATGAGCAGTTCTTC
TRBJ1-2 | TRBV4-2 | - | - | CASSQENRAPNYGYTF | TGTGCCAGCAGCCAAGAAAACAGGGCCCCCAACTATGGCTACACCTTC
TRBJ1-3 | TRBV7-2 | - | - | CASSLMGLLSGNTIYF | TGTGCCAGCAGCCTAATGGGCCTCCTCTCTGGAAACACCATATATTTT
TRBJ2-7 | TRBV28 | - | TRBD2 | CASSRTGLAGSYEQYF | TGTGCCAGCAGTAGGACTGGACTAGCGGGATCCTACGAGCAGTACTTC
TRBJ2-7 | TRBV27 | - | - | CATSPPHEQYF | TGTGCCACCTCACCCCCCCACGAGCAGTACTTC
TRBJ2-7 | TRBV19 | - | TRBD1 | CASSIVGGTASSYEQYF | TGTGCCAGTAGTATAGTGGGTGGGACAGCCAGCTCCTACGAGCAGTACTTC
TRBJ2-3 | TRBV29-1 | - | TRBD1 | CSVVRGQGTDTQYF | TGCAGCGTTGTTAGGGGGCAGGGCACAGATACGCAGTATTTT
TRBJ2-7 | TRBV18 | - | - | CASSPPEGGKYEQYF | TGTGCCAGCTCACCACCAGAGGGGGGCAAATACGAGCAGTACTTC
TRBJ2-7 | TRBV9 | - | - | CASSATGAPYEQYF | TGTGCCAGCAGCGCCACAGGTGCCCCCTACGAGCAGTACTTC